These 24 T cell receptor beta chains share one sample of origin, sequenced in a study of cytomegalovirus exposure and HLA in healthy donors. The PCR contained 60 Vbeta and 13 Jbeta primers. Sequencing was performed with immunoSEQ multiplex PCR; in TCRdb, only in-frame clones are kept and a portion is missing. The sample has some 200,000 clones, about 89% seen once. Sequencing was carried out using PBMCs. Source of these receptors: a woman aged 18-29 years in good health and CMV-seronegative.

The chain combines TRBV29-1 with TRBJ1-1; D ambiguous. CDR3 length equals 11 residues. Germline loops: CDR1 SQVTM, CDR2 ANQGSEA. Trimming shortened V by 8 bases and J by 2 bases, and 9 bases separated the two germline ends. In DNA, the CDR3 is TGCAGCATCGCGTACAACACTGAAGCTTTCTTT. Amino acid sequence: CSIAYNTEAFF.

This clone was counted between two and nine times. This chain joins TRBV6-5 and TRBJ2-7; a possible D gene is TRBD2 (5 bases). The ends were cut back, 0 bases at V and 0 bases at J, with 12 bases in the middle. The CDR3 runs to 16 residues. The germline V gene has CDR1 MNHEY and CDR2 SVGAGI. The CDR3 DNA sequence: TGTGCCAGCAGTTACTCGAGCGGTAATATCTCCTACGAGCAGTACTTC. The encoded protein is CASSYSSGNISYEQYF.

The chain uses TRBV10-3 and TRBJ2-7; unclear D gene. Germline V gene sequence: CDR1 ENHRY, CDR2 SYGVKD. The CDR3 is made up of 14 amino acids. V gave up 7 bases and J gave up 4 bases, with 17 bases separating them. The CDR3 sequence: CAITPTTGSYEQYF. Written as DNA, the CDR3 is TGTGCCATCACCCCAACAACGGGTTCGTACGAGCAGTACTTC.

The chain recombines TRBV30 with TRBJ1-1, with D perhaps matching TRBD1 (5 bases). V lost 6 bases and J 5 bases, leaving 25 bases between the germline ends. The CDR3 length is 16 residues. Germline loops: CDR1 GTSNPN, CDR2 SVGIG (reference sequence). The CDR3 sequence: CACSSQRGSGSTEAFF. The DNA for the CDR3 is TGTGCCTGCAGCAGCCAACGGGGGTCAGGGAGTACTGAAGCTTTCTTT.

V and J are TRBV5-1 and TRBJ1-2; 7 nucleotides agree with TRBD1. After removal of 4 bases from V and 1 base from J, the junction contained 16 bases not matched to a gene. Germline CDR1 and CDR2: SGHRS and YFSETQ. The CDR3 covers 18 residues. CDR3 in DNA: TGCGCCAGCAGCCAACGACCGGGACAGCAACTCCTTAACTATGGCTACACCTTC. It specifies CASSQRPGQQLLNYGYTF.

Only one count was recorded for this clone. This chain connects TRBV2 to TRBJ2-1; D uncertain. The CDR3 consists of 17 residues. The V and J ends lost 1 base and 8 bases respectively, with 21 bases between them. Looked up from germline, CDR1 is SNHLY and CDR2 is FYNNEI. CDR3 protein: CASSEGVFGSRLDEQFF. The CDR3 DNA reads as TGTGCCAGCAGTGAAGGGGTCTTCGGTAGTCGACTCGATGAGCAGTTCTTC.

This clone was counted a single time. The chain combines TRBV4-3 with TRBJ2-7, with 9 bases identical to TRBD1. Per the germline V gene, CDR1 is LGHNA and CDR2 is YSLEER. The CDR3 covers 18 residues. V was clipped by 3 bases and J by 0 bases; unmatched bases: 12. CDR3 sequence (DNA): TGCGCCAGCAGCCACGCCCGGGGCGGGACAGGGAGCTCCTACGAGCAGTACTTC. This gives the protein CASSHARGGTGSSYEQYF.

V gene TRBV4-3 combines with J gene TRBJ2-2, with D uncertain. Trimming cost V 0 bases and J 9 bases, with 17 bases left between them. Germline V gene sequence: CDR1 LGHNA, CDR2 YSLEER. The CDR3 loop spans 16 amino acids. For the CDR3, the DNA is TGCGCCAGCAGCCAAGAAAAGAACATCCGATCTCGGGAGCTGTTTTTT. Its translation: CASSQEKNIRSRELFF.

The chain recombines TRBV5-5 with TRBJ1-1, with 9 nucleotides matching TRBD1. This CDR3 is built from 18 residues. CDR1 is SGHKS, CDR2 YYEKEE, per germline (reference sequence). V was clipped by 1 base and J by 2 bases; unmatched bases: 12. This chain's CDR3 is CASSLFLLGTGFNTEAFF. In DNA form, the CDR3 reads TGTGCCAGCAGCTTGTTTTTGTTAGGGACAGGGTTTAACACTGAAGCTTTCTTT.

The chain couples TRBV19 to TRBJ1-2; 9 nucleotides align to TRBD1. V lost 8 bases and J lost 7; bases outside the gene matches: 11. Germline CDR1 is LNHDA and CDR2 is SQIVND (reference sequence). The CDR3 sequence is 14 residues long. The CDR3 coding sequence is TGTGCCAGTGTCAAACGGACAGGGGATGTTGGCTACACCTTC. This codes for CASVKRTGDVGYTF.

This clone has only a few counts. The chain employs TRBV6-1 and TRBJ1-1, with D possibly TRBD1 on 5 matching bases. Trimming stripped 0 bases from V and 6 bases from J, with 17 bases between. The CDR3 totals 16 residues. CDR1 and CDR2 from the germline V gene are MNHNS and SASEGT. For the CDR3, the DNA is TGTGCCAGCAGTGAAGCCCCGGAGGGGCGAGGGGCTGAAGCTTTCTTT. This sequence encodes CASSEAPEGRGAEAFF.

The count of this clone is one. This chain links TRBV18 with TRBJ2-7; 8 nucleotides line up with TRBD2. The length of the CDR3 is 13 residues. Per germline, CDR1 KGHSH and CDR2 LQKENI. The V gene end was trimmed by 6 bases and the J gene end by 7 bases; junction bases not matched to a gene: 8. CDR3 amino acids: CASSPGLAREQYF. For the CDR3, the DNA is TGTGCCAGCTCCCCTGGACTAGCCCGGGAGCAGTACTTC.

This rearrangement joins TRBV5-1 to TRBJ2-7, with TRBD2 as a possible D gene (6 bases). The CDR3 runs to 16 residues. Trimming took 0 bases from V and 0 from J, leaving 13 bases between them. The germline V gene encodes CDR1 SGHRS and CDR2 YFSETQ. Here the CDR3 reads CASSLGDAGSSYEQYF. The DNA of the CDR3 is TGCGCCAGCAGCTTGGGGGACGCCGGGAGCTCCTACGAGCAGTACTTC.

V and J are TRBV19 and TRBJ2-1; TRBD2 matches 12 bases. The CDR3 covers 14 residues. CDR1 and CDR2 (germline): LNHDA, SQIVND (reference sequence). V shed 7 bases, J shed 4 bases, and the junction held 2 bases outside the gene matches. CDR3 protein: CASTGLAGYNEQFF. CDR3 nucleotide sequence: TGTGCCAGTACGGGACTAGCGGGTTACAATGAGCAGTTCTTC.

A single count supports this clone. The chain uses TRBV25-1 and TRBJ2-5; 9 bases are shared with TRBD2. From germline, CDR1 is MGHDK and CDR2 SYGVNS. Trimming removed 5 bases from V and 1 base from J; junction bases left unmatched: 11. This CDR3 contains 17 residues. The CDR3 nucleotides are TGTGCCAGCAGTCAACCTCTAGCGGGGATCACCCAAGAGACCCAGTACTTC. This gives the protein CASSQPLAGITQETQYF.

This clone appeared once. The chain combines TRBV19 with TRBJ2-3; 10 bases map to TRBD2. Per germline, CDR1 LNHDA and CDR2 SQIVND (reference sequence). With V trimmed by 5 bases and J by 2 bases, 4 bases remained unmatched. The CDR3 runs to 15 residues. The chain's CDR3 is CASSVLAGDTDTQYF. The CDR3 coding sequence is TGTGCCAGTAGTGTCCTAGCGGGAGACACAGATACGCAGTATTTT.

The chain joins TRBV9 to TRBJ2-7; unclear D gene. The CDR3 contains 15 residues. V shed 0 bases and J shed 0 bases, with 10 bases lying between them. Looked up from germline, CDR1 is SGDLS and CDR2 is YYNGEE. In nucleotides, the CDR3 is TGTGCCAGCAGCGTAGACCTCGGGTACTCCTACGAGCAGTACTTC. Its translation is CASSVDLGYSYEQYF.

The chain joins TRBV27 to TRBJ2-3, with 8 bases fitting TRBD2. The CDR3 loop spans 15 amino acids. V was pared by 5 bases and J by 6 bases, with 10 bases of the junction left unmatched. From germline, CDR1 is MNHEY and CDR2 SMNVEV (reference sequence). CDR3 in amino acids: CASSTTSGPWDTQYF. Here the CDR3 DNA reads TGTGCCAGCAGTACCACTAGCGGTCCATGGGATACGCAGTATTTT.

The rearrangement joins TRBV6-5 to TRBJ1-1; TRBD1 matches 7 bases. This CDR3 is 15 amino acids long. With V trimmed by 4 bases and J by 0 bases, 5 bases remained unmatched. Germline V gives CDR1 MNHEY, CDR2 SVGAGI. The CDR3 bases are TGTGCCAGCAGTTCTTGGACAGGCATGAACACTGAAGCTTTCTTT. Translation: CASSSWTGMNTEAFF.

The chain couples TRBV7-2 to TRBJ2-5; 8 bases agree with TRBD2. Looked up from germline, CDR1 is SGHTA and CDR2 is FQGNSA. This CDR3 is 16 amino acids long. V trimming: 0 bases; J trimming: 1 base; junction bases outside the gene matches: 4. Here the CDR3 reads CASSLAVAGGQETQYF. CDR3 nucleotides: TGTGCCAGCAGCTTAGCCGTCGCGGGGGGCCAAGAGACCCAGTACTTC.

This chain uses TRBV6-5 with TRBJ2-3; D unresolved. This CDR3 is built from 13 residues. Trimming took off 8 bases at V and 4 bases at J, with 13 bases between the two ends. Germline V CDR1 and CDR2: MNHEY, SVGAGI. The CDR3 here is CASSPRAADTQYF. The DNA of the CDR3 is TGTGCCAGCTCGCCTAGAGCCGCAGATACGCAGTATTTT.

The V and J genes are TRBV4-1 and TRBJ1-1; TRBD1 might be the D (6 bases). Germline V CDR1 and CDR2: MGHRA, YSYEKL. The V and J ends lost 1 base and 1 base respectively, with 10 bases between them. The CDR3 is made up of 15 amino acids. The CDR3 region is CASSQGWGRNTEAFF. Written as DNA, the CDR3 is TGCGCCAGCAGCCAAGGTTGGGGGCGGAACACTGAAGCTTTCTTT.

The genes are TRBV5-4 and TRBJ2-3, with unresolved D. V dropped 0 bases and J dropped 4 bases, with 3 bases sitting between them. The germline gives CDR1 SGHNT, CDR2 YYREEE (reference sequence). The CDR3 covers 12 residues. CDR3 sequence (DNA): TGTGCCAGCAGCTTGGGCGCAGATACGCAGTATTTT. This translates into CASSLGADTQYF.

Turning to this clone: One end of the junction does not line up with germline, which may come from a read error. V gene TRBV5-4 combines with J gene TRBJ2-5; 9 bases fit TRBD1. The J call is doubtful: the DNA matches TRBJ2-7 better. The germline gives CDR1 SGHNT, CDR2 YYREEE (reference sequence). This CDR3 comprises 14 residues. The CDR3 loop is CASSLDRGSYEQYF. CDR3 sequence (DNA): TGTGCCAGCAGTTTGGACAGGGGATCCTACGAGCAGTACTTC.